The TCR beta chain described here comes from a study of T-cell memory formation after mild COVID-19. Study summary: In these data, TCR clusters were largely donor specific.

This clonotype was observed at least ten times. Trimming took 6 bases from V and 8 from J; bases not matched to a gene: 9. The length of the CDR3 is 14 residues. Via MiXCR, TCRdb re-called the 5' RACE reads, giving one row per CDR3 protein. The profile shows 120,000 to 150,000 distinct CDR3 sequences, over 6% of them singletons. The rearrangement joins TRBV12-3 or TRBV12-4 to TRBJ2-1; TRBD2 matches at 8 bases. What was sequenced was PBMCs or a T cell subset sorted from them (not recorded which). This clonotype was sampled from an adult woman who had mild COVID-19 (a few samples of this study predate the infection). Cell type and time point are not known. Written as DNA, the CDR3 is TGTGCCAGCAGCCCTCGACTAGCGTTATATGAGCAGTTCTTC. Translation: CASSPRLALYEQFF.